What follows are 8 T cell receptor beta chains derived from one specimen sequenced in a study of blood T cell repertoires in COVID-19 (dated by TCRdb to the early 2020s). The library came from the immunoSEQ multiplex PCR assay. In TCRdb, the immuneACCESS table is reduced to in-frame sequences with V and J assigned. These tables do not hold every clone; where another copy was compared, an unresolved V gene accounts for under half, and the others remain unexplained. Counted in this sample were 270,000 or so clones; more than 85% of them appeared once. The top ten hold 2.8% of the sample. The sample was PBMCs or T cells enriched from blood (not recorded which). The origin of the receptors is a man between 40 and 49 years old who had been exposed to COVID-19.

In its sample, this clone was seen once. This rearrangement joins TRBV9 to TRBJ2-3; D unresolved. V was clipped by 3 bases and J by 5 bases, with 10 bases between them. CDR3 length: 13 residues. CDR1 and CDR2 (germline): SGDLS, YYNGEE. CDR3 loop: CASSGSTLDTQYF. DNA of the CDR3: TGTGCCAGCAGCGGGAGTACCCTAGATACGCAGTATTTT.

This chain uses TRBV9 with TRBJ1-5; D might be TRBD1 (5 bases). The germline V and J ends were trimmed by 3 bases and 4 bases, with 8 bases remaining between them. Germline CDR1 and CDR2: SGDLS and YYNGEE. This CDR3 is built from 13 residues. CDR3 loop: CASSAGWNQPQHF. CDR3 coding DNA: TGTGCCAGCAGCGCAGGGTGGAATCAGCCCCAGCATTTT.

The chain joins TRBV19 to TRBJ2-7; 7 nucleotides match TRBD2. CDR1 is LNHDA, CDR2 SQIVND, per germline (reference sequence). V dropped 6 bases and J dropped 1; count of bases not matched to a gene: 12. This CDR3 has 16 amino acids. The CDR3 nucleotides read TGTGCCAGTAGCACATTTCGGCAGGGAGGGTCCTACGAGCAGTACTTC. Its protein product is CASSTFRQGGSYEQYF.

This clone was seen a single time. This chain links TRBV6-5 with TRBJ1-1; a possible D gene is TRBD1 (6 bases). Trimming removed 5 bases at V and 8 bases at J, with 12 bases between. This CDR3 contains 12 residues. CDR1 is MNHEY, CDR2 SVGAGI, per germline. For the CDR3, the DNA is TGTGCCAGCAGTCGGGACACGTCGGAAGCTTTCTTT. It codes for CASSRDTSEAFF.

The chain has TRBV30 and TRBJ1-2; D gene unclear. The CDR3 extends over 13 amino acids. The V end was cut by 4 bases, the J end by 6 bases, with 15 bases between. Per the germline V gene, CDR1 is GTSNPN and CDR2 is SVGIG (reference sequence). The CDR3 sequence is CAWNPGLGNGYTF. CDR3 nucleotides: TGTGCCTGGAACCCAGGACTGGGGAATGGCTACACCTTC.

The CDR3 coding sequence is TGTGCCAGTAGTTTACAGTTCAGCTATAATTCACCCCTCCACTTT. Its protein is CASSLQFSYNSPLHF. J is TRBJ1-6 and V is TRBV19; the D is unclear. Germline V gives CDR1 LNHDA, CDR2 SQIVND (reference sequence). The ends were cut back, 5 bases at V and 3 bases at J, with 11 bases in the middle. The CDR3 covers 15 residues.

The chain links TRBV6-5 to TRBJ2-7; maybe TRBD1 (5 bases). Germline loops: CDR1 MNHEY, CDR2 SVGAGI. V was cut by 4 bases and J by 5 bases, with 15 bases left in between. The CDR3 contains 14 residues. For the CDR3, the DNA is TGTGCCAGCAGTTTCCAAGCCAGGGCTCACGAGCAGTACTTC. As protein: CASSFQARAHEQYF.

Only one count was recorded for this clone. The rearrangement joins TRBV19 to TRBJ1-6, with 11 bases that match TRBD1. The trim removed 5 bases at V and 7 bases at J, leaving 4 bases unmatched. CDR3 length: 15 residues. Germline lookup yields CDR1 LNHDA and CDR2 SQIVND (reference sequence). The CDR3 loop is CASSGQGARNSPLHF. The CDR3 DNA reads TGTGCCAGTAGTGGACAGGGGGCGCGGAATTCACCCCTCCACTTT.